The 10 T cell receptor beta chains below were found in one sample sequenced in a study of response to subunit inactivated influenza vaccine. TCRdb passed the RT-PCR reads through MiXCR, listing each CDR3 protein once. This sample has around 520,000 distinct CDR3 sequences, with about 25% found just once. Sequenced material: CD4+ T cells sorted from PBMCs, taken less than 6 days after vaccination. Every receptor here comes from a man aged 45-65 years who received an inactivated influenza vaccine.

The gene calls are TRBV20-1 and TRBJ1-4; the D is unclear. Germline CDR1 DFQATT, CDR2 SNEGSKA (reference sequence). Between the trimmed V and J ends, which lost 3 bases and 4 bases, there was a span of 9 bases. The CDR3 is made up of 13 amino acids. In DNA, the CDR3 is TGCAGTGCTAGTGGTGTATTTAATGAAAAACTGTTTTTT. Translated, it gives CSASGVFNEKLFF.

This chain joins TRBV7-2 and TRBJ1-1; D possibly corresponds to TRBD1 (5 bases). Germline V gene lookup returns CDR1 SGHTA and CDR2 FQGNSA. V was trimmed by 5 bases and J by 3 bases, leaving 13 bases between them. The CDR3 is 14 residues long. CDR3 sequence: CASSRMGGDTEAFF. The CDR3 nucleotides read TGTGCCAGCAGCCGGATGGGGGGGGACACTGAAGCTTTCTTT.

This clonotype showed up just a few times. This chain uses TRBV7-3 with TRBJ2-1; D remains unclear. The CDR3 covers 15 residues. V was cut by 1 base and J by 1 base, with 8 bases left in between. Germline CDR1 is SGHTA and CDR2 is FQGTGA. The CDR3 reads CASSLMTSSYNEQFF. As DNA, the CDR3 is TGTGCCAGCAGCTTAATGACCAGTTCCTACAATGAGCAGTTCTTC.

The V gene is TRBV7-3, the J gene TRBJ2-3; 7 nucleotides agree with TRBD2. The V gene's germline CDR1 is SGHTA and CDR2 FQGTGA. The CDR3 covers 14 residues. J was trimmed by 3 bases and V by 5 bases; bases with no gene match: 5. The CDR3 protein is CASSPSSGTDTQYF. The CDR3 coding sequence is TGTGCCAGCAGCCCCTCTAGCGGAACAGATACGCAGTATTTT.

The V call is TRBV20-1, the J call TRBJ2-1; 11 nucleotides match TRBD2. The germline V gene encodes CDR1 DFQATT and CDR2 SNEGSKA (reference sequence). Losses at the gene ends were 0 bases for V and 2 bases for J; bases not matched to a gene: 3. The CDR3 covers 16 residues. CDR3 protein: CSARELAGGPYNEQFF. For the CDR3, the DNA is TGCAGTGCTAGAGAGTTAGCGGGAGGGCCCTACAATGAGCAGTTCTTC.

This chain uses TRBV7-2 with TRBJ2-7, with D unclear. This CDR3 contains 14 residues. CDR1 and CDR2 (germline): SGHTA, FQGNSA. Trimming took off 5 bases at V and 2 bases at J, with 13 bases between the two ends. CDR3 protein: CASSARAFPYEQYF. The CDR3 DNA sequence: TGTGCCAGCAGCGCAAGGGCGTTTCCCTACGAGCAGTACTTC.

V usage is TRBV4-1 and J usage is TRBJ1-2, with TRBD1 matching over 7 bases. The J segment lost 1 base and the V segment lost 4 bases, leaving 6 bases of the junction unmatched. Germline-derived CDR1 and CDR2 are MGHRA and YSYEKL. This CDR3 region has 15 residues. CDR3 nucleotide sequence: TGCGCCAGCAGCCCGAGGACAGGCCTTAACTATGGCTACACCTTC. It yields the protein CASSPRTGLNYGYTF.

This sequence joins TRBV20-1 and TRBJ2-7; possibly TRBD2 for D (6 bases). Trimming shortened V by 4 bases and J by 2 bases, and 15 bases separated the two germline ends. CDR3 length equals 14 residues. CDR1 and CDR2 (germline): DFQATT, SNEGSKA (reference sequence). The CDR3 region has the DNA TGCAGTGCTATAGTAAGACTAGGGACCTACGAGCAGTACTTC. Its translation is CSAIVRLGTYEQYF.

This clonotype has more than one count but fewer than ten. V is TRBV7-2 and J is TRBJ2-3; 8 positions agree with TRBD1. Germline CDR1 and CDR2: SGHTA and FQGNSA. V lost 2 bases and J lost 6; bases outside the gene matches: 4. This CDR3 is built from 14 residues. The CDR3 DNA sequence: TGTGCCAGCAGCTTACGGGACAGGAAGGATACGCAGTATTTT. It specifies CASSLRDRKDTQYF. The full variable domain, in which reference TRBV7-2 and TRBJ2-3 provide the parts outside the CDR3, is GAGVSQSPSNKVTEKGKDVELRCDPISGHTALYWYRQSLGQGLEFLIYFQGNSAPDKSGLPSDRFSAERTGGSVSTLTIQRTQQEDSAVYLCASSLRDRKDTQYFGPGTRLTVL.

This clonotype was seen more than once but under ten times. The CDR3: CAISGQPGELFF. The CDR3 bases are TGTGCCATCAGTGGGCAGCCCGGGGAGCTGTTTTTT. This chain links TRBV10-3 with TRBJ2-2; no clear D. This CDR3 has 12 amino acids. V was clipped by 4 bases and J by 6 bases, with 6 bases between them. CDR1 and CDR2 from the germline V gene are ENHRY and SYGVKD.